This entry lists 9 T cell receptor beta chains sequenced from one sample in a study of post-analysis software for immune sequencing data (dated by TCRdb to about 2015). What the work shows at the level of the full study, not this receptor alone: Significantly higher frequencies in patients than in controls were found for a handful of TRBV segments, including TRBV5-6, TRBV5-1 and TRBV20-1.

Library creation used PCR. Sequenced using an Illumina HiSeq 2500. To reduce PCR and sequencing biases, unique molecular identifiers were built into the TCR beta cDNA libraries. The public reads were reanalyzed by TCRdb: fastp trimming at Q25, MiXCR alignment, in-frame beta chains only. Identical CDR3 proteins give one entry, which carries the most common genes and DNA. The sample table contains about 430,000 distinct CDR3 sequences; only one count was recorded for approximately 39% of them. The ten largest clones represent around 8% of the sample. For these TCRs, the target antigens are not known. The sequenced material came from blood. Every receptor here comes from a girl aged 2 to 10 with multiple sclerosis.

The chain uses TRBV5-4 and TRBJ2-3, with TRBD2 matching 11 bases. V shed 6 bases, J shed 0 bases, and the junction held 15 bases outside the gene matches. Germline lookup yields CDR1 SGHNT and CDR2 YYREEE (reference sequence). The CDR3 has 19 residues. CDR3 bases: TGTGCCAGCAACTTACCGTCTAGCGGGAGGCGTTTCAGCACAGATACGCAGTATTTT. Protein product: CASNLPSSGRRFSTDTQYF.

The V and J genes are TRBV4-1 and TRBJ1-2; TRBD1 matches at 8 bases. Losses at the gene ends were 7 bases for V and 2 bases for J; bases not matched to a gene: 21. The CDR3 is 19 residues long. Germline V gene lookup returns CDR1 MGHRA and CDR2 YSYEKL. CDR3 amino acids: CASTASPLRGQTPNYGYTF. CDR3 bases: TGCGCCAGCACTGCCTCCCCCCTCAGGGGGCAAACCCCAAACTATGGCTACACCTTC.

The rearrangement links TRBV20-1 to TRBJ2-1; D is undetermined. Trimming removed 1 base from V and 0 bases from J, with 7 bases in between. CDR1 DFQATT and CDR2 SNEGSKA come from the germline V gene (reference sequence). The CDR3 loop spans 14 amino acids. The CDR3 protein is CSARGPVSYNEQFF. The CDR3 bases are TGCAGTGCTAGAGGACCGGTCTCCTACAATGAGCAGTTCTTC.

V and J are TRBV5-1 and TRBJ2-7; D is perhaps TRBD1 or TRBD2 (6 bases each). Germline V gene data show CDR1 as SGHRS and CDR2 as YFSETQ. V gave up 0 bases and J gave up 0 bases, with 16 bases separating them. This CDR3 comprises 17 residues. The CDR3 reads CASSLEPGAIVSYEQYF. Here the CDR3 DNA reads TGCGCCAGCAGCTTGGAGCCGGGGGCGATCGTCTCCTACGAGCAGTACTTC.

This rearrangement joins TRBV20-1 to TRBJ2-1; tentatively, D is TRBD1 (5 bases). From germline, CDR1 is DFQATT and CDR2 SNEGSKA (reference sequence). V lost 3 bases and J 2 bases, leaving 11 bases between the germline ends. The CDR3 loop spans 14 amino acids. The CDR3 here is CSASHRFAYNEQFF. CDR3 sequence (DNA): TGCAGTGCTAGCCACAGGTTTGCCTACAATGAGCAGTTCTTC.

A few counts support this clonotype. The chain recombines TRBV2 with TRBJ2-3, with D uncertain. The V end lost 5 bases, the J end lost 6 bases, and 9 bases lay between the germline ends. The CDR3 runs 12 residues. Germline CDR1 is SNHLY and CDR2 is FYNNEI. CDR3 protein: CASSPQSDTQYF. The CDR3 coding sequence is TGTGCCAGCAGTCCCCAATCGGATACGCAGTATTTT.

The chain carries TRBV6-2 or TRBV6-3 and TRBJ1-2, with D unresolved. This CDR3 comprises 14 residues. The V gene's germline CDR1 is MNHEY and CDR2 SVGEGT. V lost 2 bases and J lost 5, with 12 bases in between. CDR3 bases: TGTGCCAGCAGTTACATGATCCGGGAATATGGCTACACCTTC. This gives the protein CASSYMIREYGYTF.

In this sample, this clonotype turned up a few times. The chain employs TRBV6-4 and TRBJ2-1; no clear D. CDR1 and CDR2 from the germline V gene are MRHNA and SNTAGT. The V end lost 5 bases, the J end lost 7 bases, and 12 bases lay between the germline ends. The length of the CDR3 is 13 residues. CDR3 loop: CASSRHAQNEQFF. CDR3 sequence (DNA): TGTGCCAGCAGTAGGCATGCCCAGAATGAGCAGTTCTTC.

The genes are TRBV7-9 and TRBJ2-5; D perhaps matches TRBD1 (7 bases). With 10 bases removed from V and 1 base from J, the gap between germline ends came to 13 bases. The CDR3 consists of 13 residues. Germline V lookup: CDR1 SEHNR, CDR2 FQNEAQ (reference sequence). The CDR3, as DNA: TGTGCCACCCAGGGGGGCAGCCAAGAGACCCAGTACTTC. This encodes CATQGGSQETQYF.